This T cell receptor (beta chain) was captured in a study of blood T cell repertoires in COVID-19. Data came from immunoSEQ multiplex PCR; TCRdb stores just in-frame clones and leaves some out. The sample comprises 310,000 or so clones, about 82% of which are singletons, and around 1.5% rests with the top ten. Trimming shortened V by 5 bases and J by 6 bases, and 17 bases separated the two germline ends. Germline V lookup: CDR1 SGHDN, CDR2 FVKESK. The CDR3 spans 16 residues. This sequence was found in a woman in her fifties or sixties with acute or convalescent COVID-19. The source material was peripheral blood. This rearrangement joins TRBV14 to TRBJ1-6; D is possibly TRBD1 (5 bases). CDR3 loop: CASSARVGNFNSPLHF. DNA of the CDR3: TGTGCCAGCAGCGCCAGGGTCGGAAATTTTAATTCACCCCTCCACTTT.